Following are 18 T cell receptor beta chains from one sample sequenced in a study of cytomegalovirus exposure and HLA in healthy donors. The PCR ran on 60 Vbeta and 13 Jbeta primers. Method: immunoSEQ multiplex PCR; TCRdb's copy keeps in-frame clones and lacks some. The sample contains around 140,000 clones, approximately 61% of which appear only once. Sequenced input: PBMCs. The receptors were sampled from a woman aged 35 to 49 in good health and CMV-seronegative.

V gene TRBV10-3 combines with J gene TRBJ2-7; maybe TRBD1 (5 bases). This CDR3 is 12 amino acids long. Germline values: CDR1 ENHRY, CDR2 SYGVKD. The germline V and J ends were trimmed by 6 bases and 4 bases, with 10 bases remaining between them. The CDR3, as DNA: TGTGCCATCAGAGCGCAGGGTTACGAGCAGTACTTC. Translated: CAIRAQGYEQYF.

The chain uses TRBV9 and TRBJ2-1, with 8 bases identical to TRBD2. CDR1 is SGDLS, CDR2 YYNGEE, per germline. V was clipped by 0 bases and J by 9 bases; unmatched bases: 5. The CDR3 covers 14 residues. The CDR3 DNA reads TGTGCCAGCAGCGTAGCCGGGGGGGCCGGTGAGCAGTTCTTC. Amino acids: CASSVAGGAGEQFF.

This clone was recorded once. The chain carries TRBV19 and TRBJ2-2; TRBD2 agrees at 9 bases. The CDR3 spans 14 residues. Trimming removed 3 bases from V and 6 bases from J; junction bases left unmatched: 2. Germline V CDR1 and CDR2: LNHDA, SQIVND (reference sequence). CDR3 coding DNA: TGTGCCAGTAGTATGCGGGGGGGCTCCGGGGAGCTGTTTTTT. Amino acid sequence: CASSMRGGSGELFF.

V gene TRBV1 combines with J gene TRBJ1-1; the DNA was not compared with TRBD1, the D call given in the table. TRBV1 is recorded as a pseudogene. The CDR3 consists of 16 residues. CDR3 protein: CTSSQDLRGPDTEAFF. CDR3 in DNA: TGCACCAGCAGCCAAGATCTGAGGGGGCCGGATACTGAAGCTTTCTTT.

The rearrangement uses TRBV7-3 and TRBJ1-2; D is perhaps TRBD1 (5 bases). The CDR3 sequence is 13 residues long. The germline V gene encodes CDR1 SGHTA and CDR2 FQGTGA. Trimming shortened V by 2 bases and J by 4 bases, and 8 bases separated the two germline ends. CDR3 protein: CASSLDRTYGYTF. The CDR3 DNA follows: TGTGCCAGCAGCTTAGACAGAACCTATGGCTACACCTTC.

The V gene is TRBV7-9, the J gene TRBJ2-7; 7 bases match TRBD1. Germline CDR1 SEHNR, CDR2 FQNEAQ (reference sequence). With V trimmed by 4 bases and J by 2 bases, 8 bases remained unmatched. The CDR3 covers 15 residues. DNA of the CDR3: TGTGCCAGCAGCTCCGGGACAGCGATCCCCTACGAGCAGTACTTC. This encodes CASSSGTAIPYEQYF.

This clone turned up a few times. This chain joins TRBV2 and TRBJ2-6; a possible D gene is TRBD1 (5 bases). The CDR3 runs 16 residues. With 7 bases removed from V and 4 bases from J, the gap between germline ends came to 17 bases. Germline V gives CDR1 SNHLY, CDR2 FYNNEI. CDR3 loop: CASTLPRVGGANVLTF. The CDR3 DNA sequence: TGTGCCAGCACCCTGCCCAGGGTCGGCGGGGCCAACGTCCTGACTTTC.

This clone has just a few counts. This sequence joins TRBV6-5 and TRBJ1-6; 9 positions match TRBD1. The junction had 3 bases not matched to a gene; V was cut back by 6 bases and J by 6 bases. Germline V lookup: CDR1 MNHEY, CDR2 SVGAGI. This CDR3 contains 14 residues. CDR3 sequence: CASRMGQGNSPLHF. The CDR3 DNA reads TGTGCCAGCAGGATGGGACAGGGTAATTCACCCCTCCACTTT.

The chain joins TRBV30 to TRBJ2-1, with 15 bases matching TRBD2. Germline values: CDR1 GTSNPN, CDR2 SVGIG (reference sequence). The CDR3 is 20 amino acids. Trimming cost V 0 bases and J 4 bases; bases outside gene matches: 13. As DNA, the CDR3 is TGTGCCTGGAGTGTACCGTTAGGGACTAGCGGGGGGATATCGTACAATGAGCAGTTCTTC. Its translation is CAWSVPLGTSGGISYNEQFF.

The chain has TRBV6-1 and TRBJ1-2; no definite D call. This CDR3 comprises 16 residues. The V end lost 4 bases, the J end lost 5 bases, and 20 bases lay between the germline ends. Looked up from germline, CDR1 is MNHNS and CDR2 is SASEGT. The DNA for the CDR3 is TGTGCCAGCAGTGTGGTGGGTGCGGTGCCGACTTATGGCTACACCTTC. It encodes CASSVVGAVPTYGYTF.

This clone was detected a few times. The chain links TRBV5-6 to TRBJ1-5; D remains ambiguous. This CDR3 comprises 16 residues. V shed 0 bases and J shed 2 bases, with 12 bases lying between them. Germline V CDR1 and CDR2: SGHDT, YYEEEE. The DNA for the CDR3 is TGTGCCAGCAGCTTGGCAGGAGTAGCGGGCAATCAGCCCCAGCATTTT. Translated: CASSLAGVAGNQPQHF.

V usage is TRBV9 and J usage is TRBJ1-3; D is unresolved. The germline V and J ends were trimmed by 3 bases and 2 bases, with 15 bases remaining between them. Germline lookup yields CDR1 SGDLS and CDR2 YYNGEE. CDR3 length: 16 amino acids. CDR3 protein: CASSAHDLAAGNTIYF. The DNA for the CDR3 is TGTGCCAGCAGCGCGCACGACTTAGCAGCTGGAAACACCATATATTTT.

The V gene is TRBV5-1, the J gene TRBJ2-1, with D perhaps TRBD2 (5 bases). This CDR3 contains 15 residues. V was pared by 0 bases and J by 2 bases, with 9 bases between. The germline CDR1 and CDR2 sequences are SGHRS and YFSETQ. For the CDR3, the DNA is TGCGCCAGCAGCTTGGTGGACTCGACCTACAATGAGCAGTTCTTC. It yields the protein CASSLVDSTYNEQFF.

This clone was counted only a few times. The chain links TRBV29-1 to TRBJ1-2; D uncertain. This CDR3 has 13 amino acids. CDR1 and CDR2 (germline): SQVTM, ANQGSEA. Trimming shortened V by 6 bases and J by 8 bases, and 19 bases separated the two germline ends. For the CDR3, the DNA is TGCAGCGTGGAGGCAGGAGCAGGTGGGGGCTACACCTTC. Protein sequence: CSVEAGAGGGYTF.

This clone was seen only a few times. The V call is TRBV10-3, the J call TRBJ2-3; 14 bases fit TRBD2. V was pared by 5 bases and J by 14 bases, with 12 bases of the junction left unmatched. From germline, CDR1 is ENHRY and CDR2 SYGVKD. This CDR3 spans 15 amino acids. In nucleotides, the CDR3 is TGTGCCATCAGTAGGACTAGCGGGGGGACGATACGGTTGTATTTT. Protein: CAISRTSGGTIRLYF.

The chain has TRBV19 and TRBJ2-1; D is undetermined. Trimming removed 3 bases from V and 0 bases from J, with 6 bases in between. In germline, CDR1 is LNHDA, CDR2 SQIVND (reference sequence). The CDR3 length is 14 residues. Here the CDR3 DNA reads TGTGCCAGTAGTATTGACTCCTCCTACAATGAGCAGTTCTTC. Translated, it gives CASSIDSSYNEQFF.

The J gene is TRBJ1-1, the V gene TRBV10-3; D remains ambiguous. Per the germline V gene, CDR1 is ENHRY and CDR2 is SYGVKD. Trimming shortened V by 7 bases and J by 4 bases, and 13 bases separated the two germline ends. This CDR3 contains 13 residues. The CDR3 DNA reads as TGTGCCATCACCCGGGAGGAGGGCACTGAAGCTTTCTTT. Translation: CAITREEGTEAFF.

The rearrangement joins TRBV6-1 to TRBJ1-4; 8 nucleotides match TRBD1. V shed 7 bases and J 1 base; nucleotides not matched to a gene: 8. This CDR3 region has 16 residues. The germline V gene encodes CDR1 MNHNS and CDR2 SASEGT. DNA for the CDR3: TGTGCCAGCACTGACAGGGGAAGGCGAACTAATGAAAAACTGTTTTTT. Amino acid sequence: CASTDRGRRTNEKLFF.